What follows describes a single T cell receptor (beta chain). Treatment reported: treatment-naive control, cytoreductive nephrectomy. The record originates from a study of radiation and T cells in renal cell carcinoma. The data were produced by immunoSEQ multiplex PCR, yet TCRdb's version contains in-frame clones alone and is incomplete. The data show just over 15,000 clones, 56% seen once. The CDR3 loop spans 11 amino acids. Germline CDR1 is SQVTM and CDR2 is ANQGSEA. The ends were cut back, 8 bases at V and 1 base at J, with 8 bases in the middle. This receptor was identified in a middle-aged man with renal cell carcinoma. The sequenced sample was tumor tissue, obtained from a patient whose treatment was nephrectomy without radiotherapy. The chain employs TRBV29-1 and TRBJ2-5; D is perhaps TRBD1 (6 bases). This CDR3 reads CSTGSQETQYF. The CDR3 DNA follows: TGCAGCACAGGGTCCCAAGAGACCCAGTACTTC.